This passage covers 16 T cell receptor beta chains from one sample sequenced in a study of shared clonotypes between healthy human individuals. Assay used: immunoSEQ multiplex PCR; TCRdb lists only in-frame clones, some missing. The sample holds 2.5 million or so clones, more than 80% seen once. Sequenced: naive CD4+ T cells sorted from blood. Subset denoted: CD45RA+ positively selected. These receptors all come from a young man in good health.

The chain combines TRBV2 with TRBJ2-7, with a possible D match to TRBD2 (5 bases). V was cut by 10 bases and J by 2 bases, with 15 bases left in between. CDR1 and CDR2 (germline): SNHLY, FYNNEI. The CDR3 is 13 residues long. The DNA for the CDR3 is TGTGCCACCGCTCGGGGAGTCCCCTACGAGCAGTACTTC. Its protein product is CATARGVPYEQYF.

The chain carries TRBV28 and TRBJ1-6, with D uncertain. V gave up 9 bases and J gave up 7 bases, with 10 bases separating them. This CDR3 comprises 12 residues. Germline V gene lookup returns CDR1 MDHEN and CDR2 SYDVKM. CDR3 coding DNA: TGTGCCAGTTCTGAAAGAAATTCACCCCTCCACTTT. This encodes CASSERNSPLHF.

CDR3 in amino acids: CASSSGQGAFSGANVLTF. The CDR3 bases are TGCGCCAGCAGCTCTGGACAGGGGGCTTTCTCTGGGGCCAACGTCCTGACTTTC. This chain links TRBV5-1 with TRBJ2-6; TRBD1 matches 11 bases. V lost 3 bases and J lost 0; bases outside the gene matches: 5. The germline CDR1 and CDR2 sequences are SGHRS and YFSETQ. The CDR3 extends over 18 amino acids.

Regarding this clone: The sample contains more than one DNA sequence encoding this CDR3. The V and J genes are TRBV11-2 and TRBJ2-5, with D possibly being TRBD1 (5 bases). The CDR3 has 14 amino acids. With 0 bases removed from V and 4 bases from J, the gap between germline ends came to 9 bases. CDR1 is SGHAT and CDR2 is FQNNGV in the germline V gene. The CDR3 coding sequence is TGTGCCAGCAGCTTAGACAGGGCTGGAGAGACCCAGTACTTC. Residues: CASSLDRAGETQYF. Variable domain in full (rest from reference TRBV11-2 and TRBJ2-5): EAGVAQSPRYKIIEKRQSVAFWCNPISGHATLYWYQQILGQGPKLLIQFQNNGVVDDSQLPKDRFSAERLKGVDSTLKIQPAKLEDSAVYLCASSLDRAGETQYFGPGTRLLVL.

The V call is TRBV6-1, the J call TRBJ1-2, with D unresolved. V was trimmed by 8 bases and J by 2 bases, leaving 15 bases between them. The CDR3 consists of 14 residues. The V gene's germline CDR1 is MNHNS and CDR2 SASEGT. Here the CDR3 DNA reads TGTGCCAGCTCAACAAGGACGGACAACTATGGCTACACCTTC. Protein sequence: CASSTRTDNYGYTF.

The chain joins TRBV4-1 to TRBJ2-7; D is perhaps TRBD2 (6 bases). V was pared by 1 base and J by 6 bases, with 16 bases between. The CDR3 length is 15 residues. Germline V gene lookup returns CDR1 MGHRA and CDR2 YSYEKL. CDR3 DNA sequence: TGCGCCAGCAGCCAAGTAAGCGGTGTCGGGGGCGAGCAGTACTTC. It yields the protein CASSQVSGVGGEQYF.

The chain uses TRBV30 and TRBJ2-2; 8 nucleotides line up with TRBD1. The ends lost 0 bases at V and 6 bases at J; junction bases unmatched: 6. Per the germline V gene, CDR1 is GTSNPN and CDR2 is SVGIG (reference sequence). The CDR3 covers 15 residues. CDR3 sequence reads: CAWSVGAGGAGELFF. CDR3 coding DNA: TGTGCCTGGAGTGTAGGGGCAGGGGGCGCCGGGGAGCTGTTTTTT.

The chain employs TRBV4-3 and TRBJ2-1, with D possibly TRBD1 on 6 matching bases. With 0 bases removed from V and 7 bases from J, the gap between germline ends came to 13 bases. Germline CDR1 is LGHNA and CDR2 is YSLEER. This CDR3 contains 15 residues. DNA of the CDR3: TGCGCCAGCAGCCAAGAATTTCAGGGGCGGAATGAGCAGTTCTTC. Encoded protein: CASSQEFQGRNEQFF.

CDR3 sequence (DNA): TGTGCCAGCAGCTTAGATTCAGGACTAGCAAGCGAGCAGTACTTC. This translates into CASSLDSGLASEQYF. This chain links TRBV11-3 with TRBJ2-7; 8 bases are shared with TRBD2. CDR3 length equals 15 residues. CDR1 is SGHNT, CDR2 YENEEA, per germline. The V gene end was trimmed by 0 bases and the J gene end by 6 bases; junction bases not matched to a gene: 7.

The chain is built from TRBV9 and TRBJ2-3, with 8 bases fitting TRBD2. With V trimmed by 3 bases and J by 4 bases, 1 base remained unmatched. This CDR3 region has 13 residues. Germline V gene lookup returns CDR1 SGDLS and CDR2 YYNGEE. In DNA, the CDR3 is TGTGCCAGCAGCGGACTAGCGTCAGATACGCAGTATTTT. It translates to CASSGLASDTQYF.

The chain has TRBV4-1 and TRBJ2-6; either TRBD1 or TRBD2 may supply D (5 bases each). Germline CDR1 is MGHRA and CDR2 is YSYEKL. V was trimmed by 4 bases and J by 3 bases, leaving 10 bases between them. The CDR3 spans 15 residues. CDR3 region: CASSPGPIGANVLTF. DNA of the CDR3: TGCGCCAGCAGCCCGGGGCCGATTGGGGCCAACGTCCTGACTTTC.

The count of this clone is one. The V gene is TRBV5-5, the J gene TRBJ2-7; weak D call: TRBD1 (6 bases). Germline V gene lookup returns CDR1 SGHKS and CDR2 YYEKEE (reference sequence). The CDR3 runs 14 residues. V lost 0 bases and J 6 bases, leaving 13 bases between the germline ends. CDR3 residues: CASSLGGDIGEQYF. The DNA of the CDR3 is TGTGCCAGCAGCTTGGGAGGGGACATAGGCGAGCAGTACTTC.

This clone was recorded once. The J gene is TRBJ1-4, the V gene TRBV6-5; 7 bases are a match to TRBD1. Germline assignment: CDR1 MNHEY and CDR2 SVGAGI. J gave up 6 bases and V 0 bases, and 7 bases lay outside the gene matches. The CDR3 length is 16 residues. This CDR3 reads CASSYSRAGGDEKLFF. Written as DNA, the CDR3 is TGTGCCAGCAGTTACTCGAGAGCAGGGGGTGATGAAAAACTGTTTTTT.

This sequence joins TRBV30 and TRBJ1-4; D remains ambiguous. V was clipped by 3 bases and J by 5 bases, with 7 bases between them. There are 12 residues in the CDR3. Germline loops: CDR1 GTSNPN, CDR2 SVGIG (reference sequence). CDR3 nucleotides: TGTGCCTGGAGGGAGCCAAATGAAAAACTGTTTTTT. It yields the protein CAWREPNEKLFF.

The CDR3 bases are TGTGCCAGCAGTTTACCGACTGTCACAGGGTCAACTAATGAAAAACTGTTTTTT. It specifies CASSLPTVTGSTNEKLFF. The V gene is TRBV28, the J gene TRBJ1-4; a weak D match, TRBD1 (6 bases). The CDR3 is made up of 18 amino acids. The germline V and J ends were trimmed by 2 bases and 0 bases, with 16 bases remaining between them. The germline V gene has CDR1 MDHEN and CDR2 SYDVKM.

The chain carries TRBV11-2 and TRBJ2-1, with D maybe TRBD1 (5 bases). This CDR3 has 15 amino acids. Deletions cut 3 bases from V and 8 bases from J, with 17 bases between. CDR1 is SGHAT, CDR2 FQNNGV, per germline. The CDR3 DNA follows: TGTGCCAGCAGCTTCCCCAGCAGTGGCAGGGATGAGCAGTTCTTC. This codes for CASSFPSSGRDEQFF.